This TCR beta chain was sequenced during a study of T cells in Graves' hyperthyroidism and ophthalmopathy. RNA transcripts gave rise to amplified TCR beta CDR3 regions. A set of HTBI primers served as the primers for a first-round RT-PCR of the TCR CDR3. In TCRdb, the multiplex PCR reads were re-called with MiXCR into one record per CDR3 protein. The data show almost 500,000 distinct CDR3 sequences, approximately 23% seen once. CDR1 and CDR2 from the germline V gene are DFQATT and SNEGSKA (reference sequence). The CDR3 covers 16 residues. Trimming removed 2 bases from V and 7 bases from J; junction bases left unmatched: 11. At least 3 on the Clinical Activity Score was recorded for ophthalmopathy patients, who also had NOSPECS grade at least 4 and duration under 3 months.

The receptor comes from a woman in her 70s with Graves' ophthalmopathy. The chain couples TRBV20-1 to TRBJ1-4; 9 bases align to TRBD1. The sequenced material came from blood. The CDR3 is CSARSLSGQGSEKLFF. In nucleotides, the CDR3 is TGCAGTGCTAGATCCCTCTCGGGACAGGGAAGTGAAAAACTGTTTTTT.